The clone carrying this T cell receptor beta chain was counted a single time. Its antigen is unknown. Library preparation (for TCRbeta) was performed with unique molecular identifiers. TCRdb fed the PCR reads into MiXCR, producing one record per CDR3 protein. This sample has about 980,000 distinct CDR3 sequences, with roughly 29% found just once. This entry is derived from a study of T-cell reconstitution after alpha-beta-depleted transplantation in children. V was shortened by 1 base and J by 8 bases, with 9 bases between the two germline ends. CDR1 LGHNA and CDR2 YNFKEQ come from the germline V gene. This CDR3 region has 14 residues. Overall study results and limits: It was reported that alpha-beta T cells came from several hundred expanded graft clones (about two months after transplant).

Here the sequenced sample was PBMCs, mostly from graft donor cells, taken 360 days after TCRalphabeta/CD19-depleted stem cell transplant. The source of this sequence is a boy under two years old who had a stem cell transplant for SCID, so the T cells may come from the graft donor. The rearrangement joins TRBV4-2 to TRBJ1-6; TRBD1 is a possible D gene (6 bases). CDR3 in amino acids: CASSQGNRDSPLHF. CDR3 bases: TGTGCCAGCAGCCAAGGAAACAGGGATTCACCCCTCCACTTT.